This T cell receptor (beta chain) was sequenced in a study of human T cells and chemical hapten exposure. Time point in this sample: patch test 1, 2 weeks after DPC sensitization. The sample's treatment: therapeutic diphenylcyclopropenone sensitization with weekly scalp DPC. In TCRdb, the RACE reads were re-called with MiXCR into one record per CDR3 protein. The table has under 450,000 distinct CDR3 sequences, roughly 5% seen once. With 8 bases clipped from V and 0 bases from J, the junction kept 15 bases outside the gene matches. Germline V CDR1 and CDR2: MDHEN, SYDVKM. The CDR3 sequence is 17 residues long. This clonotype has at least ten counts.

This specimen was whole blood, taken in connection with sensitization to the hapten diphenylcyclopropenone (DPC). This sequence joins TRBV28 and TRBJ1-1, with 7 bases that match TRBD1. This sequence was found in a woman between 50 and 59 years old with alopecia areata. Some clones in this sample may be carry-over from other donors' samples. The CDR3 is CASFSLIRGRLNTEAFF. The CDR3 DNA reads TGTGCCAGCTTCAGTCTCATAAGGGGGCGGTTGAACACTGAAGCTTTCTTT.